The 8 T cell receptor beta chains listed next were all sequenced from one sample in a study of T-cell reconstitution after alpha-beta-depleted transplantation in children. The TCRbeta library was prepared with unique molecular identifiers. TCRdb itself ran the PCR reads through MiXCR, one entry per CDR3 protein. The sample lists some 340,000 distinct CDR3 sequences, approximately 10% seen once, with 2.4% in the top ten. Sequences were derived from PBMCs from the stem cell graft donor, sampled from the stem cell graft. The source is a human donor who donated a stem cell graft to a child with acute lymphoblastic leukemia.

This chain uses TRBV16 with TRBJ1-2; 12 nucleotides agree with TRBD1. The CDR3 is 17 residues long. Germline lookup yields CDR1 KGHSY and CDR2 FQNENV. Germline trimming cut 0 bases from V and 3 bases from J; bases unmatched to any gene: 5. The CDR3 sequence: CASSQSLGTGGHYGYTF. The CDR3 DNA sequence: TGTGCCAGCAGCCAATCACTCGGGACAGGGGGCCACTATGGCTACACCTTC.

The chain joins TRBV7-9 to TRBJ2-1, with TRBD2 as a possible D gene (6 bases). Trimming left V 3 bases short and J 4 bases short, with 13 bases between. Germline CDR1 reads SEHNR; CDR2 reads FQNEAQ (reference sequence). This CDR3 spans 15 amino acids. Here the CDR3 DNA reads TGTGCCAGCAGCTTCACAGGACTATCATACAATGAGCAGTTCTTC. It specifies CASSFTGLSYNEQFF.

This clonotype showed up just a few times. This chain links TRBV3-1 with TRBJ2-5; 11 bases align to TRBD2. Per the germline V gene, CDR1 is LGHDT and CDR2 is YNNKEL (reference sequence). The CDR3 runs to 16 residues. Trimming cost V 5 bases and J 1 base; bases outside gene matches: 6. CDR3 protein: CASSNRGTSGQETQYF. The CDR3 DNA reads TGTGCCAGCAGCAACAGGGGGACTAGCGGCCAAGAGACCCAGTACTTC.

V gene TRBV6-4 combines with J gene TRBJ2-2; D gene ambiguous. V was clipped by 4 bases and J by 3 bases, with 6 bases between them. This CDR3 region has 13 residues. In germline, CDR1 is MRHNA, CDR2 SNTAGT. For the CDR3, the DNA is TGTGCCAGCAGTGTCGAGGACACCGGGGAGCTGTTTTTT. Its protein product is CASSVEDTGELFF.

In its sample, this clonotype was seen many times. The genes are TRBV7-2 and TRBJ2-7; 9 nucleotides agree with TRBD2. Germline V CDR1 and CDR2: SGHTA, FQGNSA. V lost 6 bases, J lost 3 bases, and 6 bases stayed unmatched. The length of the CDR3 is 14 residues. CDR3 coding DNA: TGTGCCAGCAGACCAAGCGGGAGGCTCTACGAGCAGTACTTC. Translating gives CASRPSGRLYEQYF.

This clonotype was counted ten times or more. J is TRBJ2-4 and V is TRBV6-2 or TRBV6-3, with D unresolved. Per the germline V gene, CDR1 is MNHEY and CDR2 is SVGEGT. The CDR3 totals 13 residues. V was pared by 4 bases and J by 5 bases, with 9 bases between. The CDR3 loop reads CASSSSLENIQYF. CDR3 nucleotide sequence: TGTGCCAGCAGTTCCTCGTTAGAAAACATTCAGTACTTC.

At least ten counts were recorded for this clonotype. The V and J genes are TRBV12-3 or TRBV12-4 and TRBJ1-5, with a tentative D call TRBD1 (5 bases). The V gene lost 8 bases and the J gene lost 4 bases, with 15 bases spanning the gap. The CDR3 spans 14 residues. The CDR3: CASAGRRTNQPQHF. The CDR3 DNA reads TGTGCCAGCGCGGGACGGCGAACAAATCAGCCCCAGCATTTT.

This clonotype came up a few times. The CDR3 DNA reads as TGCGCCAGCAGCCGTGGGACAGGTGAAGGCTATGGCTACACCTTC. Protein: CASSRGTGEGYGYTF. J is TRBJ1-2 and V is TRBV4-1; the match to TRBD1 covers 8 bases. The ends lost 4 bases at V and 4 bases at J; junction bases unmatched: 8. Germline V gene lookup returns CDR1 MGHRA and CDR2 YSYEKL. This CDR3 is built from 15 residues.